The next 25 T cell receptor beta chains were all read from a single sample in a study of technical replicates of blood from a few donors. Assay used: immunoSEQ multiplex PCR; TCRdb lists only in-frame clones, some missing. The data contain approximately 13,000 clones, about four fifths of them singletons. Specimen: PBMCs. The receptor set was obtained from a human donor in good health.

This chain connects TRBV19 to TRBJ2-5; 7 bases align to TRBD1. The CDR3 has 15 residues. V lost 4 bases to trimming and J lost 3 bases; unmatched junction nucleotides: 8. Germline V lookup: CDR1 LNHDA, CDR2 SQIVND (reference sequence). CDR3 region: CASSTGQVGEETQYF. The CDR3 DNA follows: TGTGCCAGTAGTACCGGACAGGTGGGTGAAGAGACCCAGTACTTC.

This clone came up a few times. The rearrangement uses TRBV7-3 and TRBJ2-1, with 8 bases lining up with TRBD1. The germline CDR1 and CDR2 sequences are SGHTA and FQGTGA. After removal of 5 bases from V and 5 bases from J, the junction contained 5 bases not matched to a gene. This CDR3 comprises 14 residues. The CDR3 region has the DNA TGTGCCAGCAGCCTAGGACAGGGCAACAATGAGCAGTTCTTC. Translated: CASSLGQGNNEQFF.

The CDR3 DNA reads as TGCGCCAGCAGCGACAGGACAGGGGGCTATACCGGGGAGCTGTTTTTT. It yields the protein CASSDRTGGYTGELFF. V and J are TRBV10-1 and TRBJ2-2; 11 nucleotides match TRBD1. V lost 6 bases to trimming and J lost 5 bases; unmatched junction nucleotides: 8. Per the germline V gene, CDR1 is WNHNN and CDR2 is SYGVQD (reference sequence). The CDR3 is made up of 16 amino acids.

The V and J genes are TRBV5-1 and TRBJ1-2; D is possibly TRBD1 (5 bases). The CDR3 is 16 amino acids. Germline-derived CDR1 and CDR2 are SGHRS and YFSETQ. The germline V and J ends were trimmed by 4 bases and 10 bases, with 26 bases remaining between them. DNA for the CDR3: TGCGCCAGCAGCAACCCTTCGGCAGGGCAGGAAGTCGTCTACACCTTC. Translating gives CASSNPSAGQEVVYTF.

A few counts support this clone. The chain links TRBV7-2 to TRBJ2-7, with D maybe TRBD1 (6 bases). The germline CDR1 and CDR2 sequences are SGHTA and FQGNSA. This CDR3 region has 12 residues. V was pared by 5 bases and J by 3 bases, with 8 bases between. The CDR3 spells CASSQGGYEQYF. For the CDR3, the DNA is TGTGCCAGCAGCCAAGGGGGCTACGAGCAGTACTTC.

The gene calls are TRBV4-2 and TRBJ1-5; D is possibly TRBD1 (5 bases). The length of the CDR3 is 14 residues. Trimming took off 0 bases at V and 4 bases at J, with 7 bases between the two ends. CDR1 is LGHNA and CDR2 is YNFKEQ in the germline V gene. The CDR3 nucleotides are TGTGCCAGCAGCCAAGACCAGGGTAATCAGCCCCAGCATTTT. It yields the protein CASSQDQGNQPQHF.

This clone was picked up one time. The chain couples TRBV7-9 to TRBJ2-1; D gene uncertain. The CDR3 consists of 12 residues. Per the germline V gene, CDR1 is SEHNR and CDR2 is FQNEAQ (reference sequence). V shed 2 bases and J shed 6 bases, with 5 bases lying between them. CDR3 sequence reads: CASSLISNEQFF. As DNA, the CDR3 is TGTGCCAGCAGCTTAATTAGCAATGAGCAGTTCTTC.

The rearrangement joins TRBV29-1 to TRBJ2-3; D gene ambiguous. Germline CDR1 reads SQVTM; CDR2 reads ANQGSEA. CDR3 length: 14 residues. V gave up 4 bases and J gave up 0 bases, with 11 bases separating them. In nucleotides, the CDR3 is TGCAGCGTTGCTGCGTTGACTAGCACAGATACGCAGTATTTT. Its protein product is CSVAALTSTDTQYF.

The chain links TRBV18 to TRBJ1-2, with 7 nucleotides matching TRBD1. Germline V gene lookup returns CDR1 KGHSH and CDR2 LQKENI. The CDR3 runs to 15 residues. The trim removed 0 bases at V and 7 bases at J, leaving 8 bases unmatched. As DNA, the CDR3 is TGTGCCAGCTCACCACCTACAGGGGCCGCCCTTGGCTACACCTTC. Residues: CASSPPTGAALGYTF.

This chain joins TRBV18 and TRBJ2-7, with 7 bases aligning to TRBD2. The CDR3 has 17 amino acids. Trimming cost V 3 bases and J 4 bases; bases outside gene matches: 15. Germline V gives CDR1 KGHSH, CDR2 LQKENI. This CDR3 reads CASSPKPPFTGGYEQYF. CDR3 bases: TGTGCCAGCTCACCTAAACCGCCTTTTACGGGAGGATACGAGCAGTACTTC.

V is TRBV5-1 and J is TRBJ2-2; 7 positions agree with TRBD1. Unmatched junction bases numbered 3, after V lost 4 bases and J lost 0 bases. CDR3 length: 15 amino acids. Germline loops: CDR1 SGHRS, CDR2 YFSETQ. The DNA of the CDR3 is TGCGCCAGCAGCCCGGGACAGTCGAACACCGGGGAGCTGTTTTTT. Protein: CASSPGQSNTGELFF.

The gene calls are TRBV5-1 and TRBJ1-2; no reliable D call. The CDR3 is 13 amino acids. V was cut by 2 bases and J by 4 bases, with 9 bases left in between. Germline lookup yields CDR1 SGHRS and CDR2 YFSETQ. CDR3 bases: TGCGCCAGCAGCTTCTGGGCTGGCTATGGCTACACCTTC. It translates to CASSFWAGYGYTF.

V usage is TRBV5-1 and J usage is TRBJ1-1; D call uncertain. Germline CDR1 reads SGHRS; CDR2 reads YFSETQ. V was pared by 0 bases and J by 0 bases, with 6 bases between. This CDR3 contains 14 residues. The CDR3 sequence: CASSLAVLNTEAFF. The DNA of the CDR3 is TGCGCCAGCAGCTTGGCCGTCTTGAACACTGAAGCTTTCTTT.

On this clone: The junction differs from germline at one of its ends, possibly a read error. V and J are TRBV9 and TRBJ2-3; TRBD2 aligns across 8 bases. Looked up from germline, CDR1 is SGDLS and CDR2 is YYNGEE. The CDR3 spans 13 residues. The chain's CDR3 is CASSVEGLDKQYF. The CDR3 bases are TGTGCCAGCAGCGTAGAGGGACTAGATAAGCAGTATTTT.

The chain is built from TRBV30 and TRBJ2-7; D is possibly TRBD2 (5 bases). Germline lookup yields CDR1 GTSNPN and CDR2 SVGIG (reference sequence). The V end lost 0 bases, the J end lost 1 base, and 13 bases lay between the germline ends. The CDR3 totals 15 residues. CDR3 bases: TGTGCCTGGAGTGTACTTGGGAGTTTTTCCTACGAGCAGTACTTC. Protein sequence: CAWSVLGSFSYEQYF.

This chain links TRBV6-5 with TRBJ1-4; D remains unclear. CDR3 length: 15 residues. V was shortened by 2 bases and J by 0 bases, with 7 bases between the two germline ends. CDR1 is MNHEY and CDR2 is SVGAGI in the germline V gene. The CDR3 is CASSYGDATNEKLFF. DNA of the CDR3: TGTGCCAGCAGTTACGGAGATGCAACTAATGAAAAACTGTTTTTT.

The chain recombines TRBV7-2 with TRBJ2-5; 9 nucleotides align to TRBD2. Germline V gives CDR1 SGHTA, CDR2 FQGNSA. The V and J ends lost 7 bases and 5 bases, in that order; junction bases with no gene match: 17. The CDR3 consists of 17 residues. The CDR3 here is CASKKGGLAGPGETQYF. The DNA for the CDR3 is TGTGCCAGCAAAAAAGGTGGGCTAGCGGGACCCGGGGAGACCCAGTACTTC.

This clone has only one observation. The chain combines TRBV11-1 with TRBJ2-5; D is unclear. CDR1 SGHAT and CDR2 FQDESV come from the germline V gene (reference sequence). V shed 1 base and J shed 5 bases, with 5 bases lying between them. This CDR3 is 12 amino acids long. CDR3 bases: TGTGCCAGCAGCTTAGTACGGGAGACCCAGTACTTC. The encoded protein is CASSLVRETQYF.

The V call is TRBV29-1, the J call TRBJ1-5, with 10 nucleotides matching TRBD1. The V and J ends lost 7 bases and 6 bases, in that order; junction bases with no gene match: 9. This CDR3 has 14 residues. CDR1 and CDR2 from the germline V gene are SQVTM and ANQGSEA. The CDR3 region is CSALTGGGSQPQHF. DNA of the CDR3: TGCAGCGCCCTGACAGGGGGCGGGAGTCAGCCCCAGCATTTT.

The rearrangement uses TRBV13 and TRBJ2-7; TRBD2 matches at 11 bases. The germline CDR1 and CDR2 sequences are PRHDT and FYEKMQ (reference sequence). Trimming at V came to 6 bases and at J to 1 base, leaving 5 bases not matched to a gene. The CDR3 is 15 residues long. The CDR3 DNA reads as TGTGCCAGCAGACCGGGACTAGCGGCTTCCTACGAGCAGTACTTC. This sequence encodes CASRPGLAASYEQYF.

The CDR3 here is CASSANTQPQHF. As DNA, the CDR3 is TGTGCCAGCAGTGCAAACACTCAGCCCCAGCATTTT. This chain joins TRBV6-1 and TRBJ1-5; no clear D. The germline V gene has CDR1 MNHNS and CDR2 SASEGT. CDR3 length: 12 amino acids. Trimming pared 4 bases from V and 6 bases from J, leaving 7 bases between.

In nucleotides, the CDR3 is TGTGCCAGCAGTTACTCGATGGGCGGAGGATACTACGAGCAGTACTTC. The encoded protein is CASSYSMGGGYYEQYF. The chain carries TRBV6-5 and TRBJ2-7; D is perhaps TRBD2 (5 bases). The CDR3 consists of 16 residues. Germline V gene lookup returns CDR1 MNHEY and CDR2 SVGAGI. The V and J ends lost 0 bases and 3 bases respectively, with 15 bases between them.

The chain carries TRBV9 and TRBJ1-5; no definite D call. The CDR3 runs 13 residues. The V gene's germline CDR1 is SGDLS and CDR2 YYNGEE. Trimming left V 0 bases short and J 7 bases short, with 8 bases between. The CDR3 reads CASSVGGSQPQHF. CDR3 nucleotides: TGTGCCAGCAGCGTAGGAGGGTCGCAGCCCCAGCATTTT.

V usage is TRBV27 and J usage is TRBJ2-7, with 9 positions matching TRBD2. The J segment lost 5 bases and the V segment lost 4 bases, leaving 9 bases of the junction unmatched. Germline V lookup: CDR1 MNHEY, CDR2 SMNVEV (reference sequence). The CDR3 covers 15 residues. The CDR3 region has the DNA TGTGCCAGCAGTTCCCTGAGTAGCGGGAGTGACGAGCAGTACTTC. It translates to CASSSLSSGSDEQYF.

This CDR3 is CASSSGTSGRAPEQYF. The CDR3 region has the DNA TGTGCCAGCAGTTCCGGGACTAGCGGGAGGGCCCCCGAGCAGTACTTC. The chain recombines TRBV6-5 with TRBJ2-7; 16 bases match TRBD2. The CDR3 is 16 amino acids. Germline CDR1 MNHEY, CDR2 SVGAGI. V lost 4 bases to trimming and J lost 6 bases; unmatched junction nucleotides: 6.